One sample yielded the 10 T cell receptor beta chains listed below, sequenced in a study of OX40 agonist ivuxolimab in advanced cancers. Assay used: immunoSEQ multiplex PCR; TCRdb lists only in-frame clones, some missing. The sample shows fewer than 65,000 clones, 85% to 90% of them seen only once. Source: CD4+ or CD8+ T cells sorted from blood, taken in a trial of the OX40 agonist ivuxolimab. The receptors were gathered from an adult with an advanced solid tumor such as melanoma, head and neck, liver or kidney cancer.

The CDR3 DNA is TGTGCCAGCAGCTTAGAAAGGTCCTTTGCAACTAATGAAAAACTGTTTTTT. Encoded protein: CASSLERSFATNEKLFF. The chain is built from TRBV7-9 and TRBJ1-4; no reliable D call. Germline V lookup: CDR1 SEHNR, CDR2 FQNEAQ (reference sequence). Trimming took off 1 base at V and 0 bases at J, with 12 bases between the two ends. The CDR3 sequence is 17 residues long.

Turning to this clone: Other DNA sequences in the sample encode the same CDR3. The rearrangement links TRBV7-2 to TRBJ2-3, with unresolved D. Germline CDR1 is SGHTA and CDR2 is FQGNSA. Deletions cut 4 bases from V and 2 bases from J, with 1 base between. The CDR3 is 11 amino acids. CDR3 protein: CASSSTDTQYF. CDR3 nucleotides: TGTGCCAGCAGCTCCACAGATACGCAGTATTTT.

The V call is TRBV6-1, the J call TRBJ2-5, with D unclear. The CDR3 loop spans 12 amino acids. Trimming shortened V by 6 bases and J by 5 bases, and 10 bases separated the two germline ends. Germline V gene data show CDR1 as MNHNS and CDR2 as SASEGT. CDR3 in DNA: TGTGCCAGCAGCATATGGGGTGAGACCCAGTACTTC. Encoded protein: CASSIWGETQYF.

The rearrangement joins TRBV6-5 to TRBJ1-6, with unresolved D. Looked up from germline, CDR1 is MNHEY and CDR2 is SVGAGI. V gave up 3 bases and J gave up 7 bases, with 13 bases separating them. The CDR3 runs to 15 residues. DNA for the CDR3: TGTGCCAGCAGTTATCTGGTTTGGGGAAATTCACCCCTCCACTTT. Protein: CASSYLVWGNSPLHF.

The chain joins TRBV9 to TRBJ2-5; maybe TRBD1 (6 bases). This CDR3 comprises 17 residues. Germline values: CDR1 SGDLS, CDR2 YYNGEE. V lost 4 bases and J lost 4, with 23 bases in between. The CDR3 DNA reads as TGTGCCAGCAGCCCCAGACGGAGCAGGGACATAGGAGAGACCCAGTACTTC. Its translation: CASSPRRSRDIGETQYF.

The V call is TRBV6-5, the J call TRBJ1-6, with 8 bases identical to TRBD1. The CDR3 spans 14 residues. Germline CDR1 reads MNHEY; CDR2 reads SVGAGI. V was clipped by 4 bases and J by 10 bases; unmatched bases: 6. The CDR3 DNA follows: TGTGCCAGCAGTTCGGACAGGGAAACCTCACCCCTCCACTTT. Translated: CASSSDRETSPLHF.

This chain connects TRBV6-6 to TRBJ1-2, with unresolved D. Germline CDR1 and CDR2: MNHNY and SVGAGI (reference sequence). Deletions cut 8 bases from V and 8 bases from J, with 15 bases between. This CDR3 is 12 amino acids long. CDR3 sequence (DNA): TGTGCCAGCCGGCAGGTCTCGGCGGGCTACACCTTC. Its protein is CASRQVSAGYTF.

CDR3 protein: CASSEQGSNQPQHF. Written as DNA, the CDR3 is TGTGCCAGCAGTGAACAGGGTAGCAATCAGCCCCAGCATTTT. The chain combines TRBV2 with TRBJ1-5; possible D gene TRBD1, 5 bases. There are 14 residues in the CDR3. V lost 2 bases and J 0 bases, leaving 5 bases between the germline ends. Germline-derived CDR1 and CDR2 are SNHLY and FYNNEI. Full variable domain (outside the CDR3, taken from reference TRBV2 and TRBJ1-5): EPEVTQTPSHQVTQMGQEVILRCVPISNHLYFYWYRQILGQKVEFLVSFYNNEISEKSEIFDDQFSVERPDGSNFTLKIRSTKLEDSAMYFCASSEQGSNQPQHFGDGTRLSIL.

The rearrangement links TRBV14 to TRBJ2-3, with 10 bases fitting TRBD2. CDR1 and CDR2 from the germline V gene are SGHDN and FVKESK. The length of the CDR3 is 16 residues. J was trimmed by 5 bases and V by 4 bases; bases with no gene match: 9. The CDR3 coding sequence is TGTGCCAGCAGCCCCTTTAGCGGGGGGACGGTAGATACGCAGTATTTT. It is translated as CASSPFSGGTVDTQYF.

This chain uses TRBV6-6 with TRBJ1-3, with no clear D. Trimming shortened V by 7 bases and J by 0 bases, and 7 bases separated the two germline ends. Germline V gene data show CDR1 as MNHNY and CDR2 as SVGAGI (reference sequence). This CDR3 has 13 residues. CDR3 DNA sequence: TGTGCCAGCAAAAGAGACTCTGGAAACACCATATATTTT. This gives the protein CASKRDSGNTIYF.